This TCR beta chain was captured in a study of blood T cell repertoires in COVID-19. Everyone who took part was roughly 18 to 95 years old, and they came from over 20 US areas. This CDR3 has 14 residues. Germline CDR1 and CDR2: KGHSH and LQKENI. The trim removed 4 bases at V and 3 bases at J, leaving 2 bases unmatched. The assay was immunoSEQ multiplex PCR, and TCRdb's table has in-frame clones only and misses some. Of roughly 250,000 clones listed, 80% to 90% are singletons. The chain has TRBV18 and TRBJ2-5, with 10 bases that match TRBD1. Specimen: PBMCs or T cells enriched from blood (not recorded which). The clonotype was recovered from a woman younger than 45 who had recovered from COVID-19. The CDR3 region is CASSHGTGEETQYF. CDR3 nucleotides: TGTGCCAGCTCACACGGGACAGGGGAAGAGACCCAGTACTTC.